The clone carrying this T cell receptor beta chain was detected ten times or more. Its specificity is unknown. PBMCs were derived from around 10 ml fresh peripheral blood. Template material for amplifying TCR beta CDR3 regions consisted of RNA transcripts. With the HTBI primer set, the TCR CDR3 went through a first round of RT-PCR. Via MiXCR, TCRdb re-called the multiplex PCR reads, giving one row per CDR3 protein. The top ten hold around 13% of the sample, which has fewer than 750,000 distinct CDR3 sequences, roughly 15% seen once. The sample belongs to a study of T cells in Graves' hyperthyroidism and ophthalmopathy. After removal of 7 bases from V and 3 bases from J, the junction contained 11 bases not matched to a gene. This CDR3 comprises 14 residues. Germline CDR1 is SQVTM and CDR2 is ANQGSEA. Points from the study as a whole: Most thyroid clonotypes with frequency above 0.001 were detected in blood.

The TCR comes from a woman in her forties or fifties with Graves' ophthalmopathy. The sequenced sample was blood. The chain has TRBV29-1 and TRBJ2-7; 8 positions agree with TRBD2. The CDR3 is CSAILADLNYEQYF. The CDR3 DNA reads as TGCAGCGCCATACTAGCGGACCTTAACTACGAGCAGTACTTC.